Below, 22 T cell receptor beta chains from the same sample are listed, as sequenced in a study of graft-versus-host responses after intestinal transplantation. The repertoire was sequenced with immunoSEQ multiplex PCR; TCRdb's copy has only in-frame clones and lacks some. The repertoire holds some 90,000 clones, with under 90% as singletons. Their target antigens are unknown. The specimen was unstimulated CD4+ T cells sorted from spleen or lymph node cells, collected before intestinal transplant. These receptors were taken from a human donor who received an intestinal transplant.

This chain uses TRBV6-5 with TRBJ1-2; D is undetermined. The germline V gene has CDR1 MNHEY and CDR2 SVGAGI. Trimming stripped 0 bases from V and 4 bases from J, with 6 bases between. CDR3 length equals 13 residues. Here the CDR3 reads CASSYSGSYGYTF. In nucleotides, the CDR3 is TGTGCCAGCAGTTACTCGGGGAGCTATGGCTACACCTTC.

The rearrangement uses TRBV29-1 and TRBJ1-5, with D uncertain. The germline V gene has CDR1 SQVTM and CDR2 ANQGSEA. The CDR3 consists of 16 residues. Deletions cut 0 bases from V and 2 bases from J, with 14 bases between. CDR3 bases: TGCAGCGTTGAAGATATAGGAGGCACCGGCAATCAGCCCCAGCATTTT. It yields the protein CSVEDIGGTGNQPQHF.

The J gene is TRBJ2-1, the V gene TRBV9; no clear D gene. There are 17 residues in the CDR3. Germline V gene data show CDR1 as SGDLS and CDR2 as YYNGEE. Trimming pared 0 bases from V and 2 bases from J, leaving 15 bases between. CDR3 DNA: TGTGCCAGCAGCGTAGCTTTATCGGCGGTGACCTACAATGAGCAGTTCTTC. This translates into CASSVALSAVTYNEQFF. The full variable domain, completed using reference TRBV9 and TRBJ2-1, is DSGVTQTPKHLITATGQRVTLRCSPRSGDLSVYWYQQSLDQGLQFLIQYYNGEERAKGNILERFSAQQFPDLHSELNLSSLELGDSALYFCASSVALSAVTYNEQFFGPGTRLTVL.

The V and J genes are TRBV15 and TRBJ1-2; TRBD1 might be the D (5 bases). This CDR3 has 12 residues. The V gene lost 0 bases and the J gene lost 13 bases, with 12 bases spanning the gap. The germline CDR1 and CDR2 sequences are LNHNV and YYDKDF (reference sequence). The CDR3 DNA follows: TGTGCCACCAGCAGAGATTATTCAGGGTGCACCTTC. The encoded protein is CATSRDYSGCTF. Together with reference TRBV15 and TRBJ1-2, the CDR3 gives the full variable domain: DAMVIQNPRYQVTQFGKPVTLSCSQTLNHNVMYWYQQKSSQAPKLLFHYYDKDFNNEADTPDNFQSRRPNTSFCFLDIRSPGLGDTAMYLCATSRDYSGCTFGSGTRLTVV.

As for this clone: A read error may account for a junction end that differs from germline. The CDR3 loop is CASSLGQNQPQHF. CDR3 nucleotides: TGTGCTAGCAGCTTAGGGCAGAATCAGCCCCAGCATTTT. The rearrangement links TRBV7-7 to TRBJ1-5; D unresolved. Per the germline V gene, CDR1 is SSHAT and CDR2 is FNYEAQ (reference sequence). The length of the CDR3 is 13 residues. Supplemented by reference TRBV7-7 and TRBJ1-5, the full variable domain reads GAGVSQSPRYKVTKRGQDVTLRCDPISSHATLYWYQQALGQGPEFLTYFNYEAQPDKSGLPSDRFSAERPEGSISTLTIQRTEQRDSAMYRCASSLGQNQPQHFGDGTRLSIL.

V and J are TRBV19 and TRBJ1-2, with 9 bases lining up with TRBD1. This CDR3 comprises 15 residues. Per germline, CDR1 LNHDA and CDR2 SQIVND (reference sequence). After removal of 5 bases from V and 1 base from J, the junction contained 5 bases not matched to a gene. The CDR3: CASSPGQGINYGYTF. CDR3 bases: TGTGCCAGTAGTCCGGGACAGGGTATTAACTATGGCTACACCTTC.

This clone showed up just once. J is TRBJ2-3 and V is TRBV10-3; 12 bases are shared with TRBD2. Trimming at V came to 4 bases and at J to 4 bases, leaving 0 bases not matched to a gene. This CDR3 has 14 amino acids. In germline, CDR1 is ENHRY, CDR2 SYGVKD. The CDR3 reads CAISGTSGADTQYF. The CDR3 nucleotides read TGTGCCATCAGTGGGACTAGCGGGGCAGATACGCAGTATTTT.

The chain joins TRBV19 to TRBJ2-1; 8 positions match TRBD2. The germline V gene has CDR1 LNHDA and CDR2 SQIVND (reference sequence). The CDR3 has 16 amino acids. J gave up 7 bases and V 5 bases, and 13 bases lay outside the gene matches. The CDR3 DNA is TGTGCCAGTAGTGACCCCCGGGGGGGGCTGGGGAATGAGCAGTTCTTC. Protein product: CASSDPRGGLGNEQFF.

This clone was seen a handful of times. The V gene is TRBV6-5, the J gene TRBJ2-7; D unclear. The germline V gene has CDR1 MNHEY and CDR2 SVGAGI. This CDR3 spans 11 amino acids. V was shortened by 6 bases and J by 6 bases, with 9 bases between the two germline ends. CDR3 coding DNA: TGTGCCAGCAGCTACCTCCTCGAGCAGTACTTC. Amino acid sequence: CASSYLLEQYF.

The chain combines TRBV10-2 with TRBJ2-7; possible D gene TRBD2, 6 bases. The V end lost 6 bases, the J end lost 4 bases, and 13 bases lay between the germline ends. CDR3 size: 13 residues. Germline V lookup: CDR1 WSHSY, CDR2 SAAADI. CDR3 sequence reads: CASSGGTRYEQYF. The CDR3, as DNA: TGCGCCAGCAGCGGGGGTACAAGATACGAGCAGTACTTC.

The rearrangement joins TRBV5-6 to TRBJ2-5; no definite D call. V was pared by 5 bases and J by 5 bases, with 10 bases between. Germline CDR1 SGHDT, CDR2 YYEEEE. The CDR3 has 12 residues. The CDR3 spells CASSYTAETQYF. The CDR3 region has the DNA TGTGCCAGCAGTTATACTGCCGAGACCCAGTACTTC.

V and J are TRBV5-6 and TRBJ1-2; 12 nucleotides match TRBD1. The V segment lost 4 bases and the J segment 7 bases; nucleotides outside the gene matches: 5. Per the germline V gene, CDR1 is SGHDT and CDR2 is YYEEEE. The CDR3 consists of 14 residues. CDR3 sequence: CASSKGQGAPGYTF. The CDR3 DNA reads TGTGCCAGCAGCAAGGGACAGGGGGCGCCTGGCTACACCTTC.

V is TRBV5-1 and J is TRBJ1-1; tentative D call: TRBD1 (5 bases). The CDR3 has 13 residues. Between the trimmed V and J ends, which lost 0 bases and 3 bases, there was a span of 6 bases. The germline CDR1 and CDR2 sequences are SGHRS and YFSETQ. This CDR3 is CASSLGGDTEAFF. As DNA, the CDR3 is TGCGCCAGCAGCTTGGGGGGGGACACTGAAGCTTTCTTT.

The gene calls are TRBV5-4 and TRBJ1-6; possibly TRBD1 for D (6 bases). The CDR3 is 15 amino acids. Between the trimmed V and J ends, which lost 0 bases and 6 bases, there was a span of 10 bases. Germline values: CDR1 SGHNT, CDR2 YYREEE (reference sequence). Written as DNA, the CDR3 is TGTGCCAGCAGCTTGGCAGGGGTACCTAATTCACCCCTCCACTTT. It specifies CASSLAGVPNSPLHF.

The rearrangement links TRBV7-2 to TRBJ2-3; D not resolved. Germline V gives CDR1 SGHTA, CDR2 FQGNSA. The CDR3 consists of 13 residues. V was pared by 5 bases and J by 6 bases, with 12 bases between. CDR3 DNA: TGTGCCAGCAGCCCGTCCGGTACGGATACGCAGTATTTT. Translated, it gives CASSPSGTDTQYF.

The rearrangement uses TRBV19 and TRBJ1-2, with D possibly TRBD1 on 5 matching bases. This CDR3 region has 15 residues. V was trimmed by 3 bases and J by 3 bases, leaving 14 bases between them. Germline V gives CDR1 LNHDA, CDR2 SQIVND (reference sequence). CDR3 bases: TGTGCCAGTAGTATCATTAACAGGCCAGACTATGGCTACACCTTC. This codes for CASSIINRPDYGYTF.

V usage is TRBV5-5 and J usage is TRBJ2-7, with D possibly matching TRBD2 (6 bases). Trimming left V 6 bases short and J 9 bases short, with 28 bases between. This CDR3 is built from 16 residues. CDR1 and CDR2 (germline): SGHKS, YYEKEE (reference sequence). The CDR3 nucleotides are TGTGCCAGCACCCTCCGCGGGGACCCTGTTGTTGGGGGGCAGTACTTC. It specifies CASTLRGDPVVGGQYF. The full variable domain, its missing parts supplied by reference TRBV5-5 and TRBJ2-7, is DAGVTQSPTHLIKTRGQQVTLRCSPISGHKSVSWYQQVLGQGPQFIFQYYEKEERGRGNFPDRFSARQFPNYSSELNVNALLLGDSALYLCASTLRGDPVVGGQYFGPGTRLTVT.

This rearrangement joins TRBV6-4 to TRBJ2-7, with 7 bases that match TRBD2. CDR3 length: 15 residues. CDR1 is MRHNA, CDR2 SNTAGT, per germline. V gave up 1 base and J gave up 2 bases; unmatched junction bases: 5. CDR3 sequence: CASSDLRGTPYEQYF. The CDR3 DNA is TGTGCCAGCAGTGACTTGCGGGGGACCCCCTACGAGCAGTACTTC.

The chain links TRBV15 to TRBJ2-7; 15 nucleotides agree with TRBD2. Germline lookup yields CDR1 LNHNV and CDR2 YYDKDF (reference sequence). V lost 0 bases and J lost 4; bases outside the gene matches: 13. The CDR3 consists of 20 residues. CDR3 nucleotides: TGTGCCACCAGCAGAGACTACCCGGGACTAGCGGGGGGCCGGGGATACGAGCAGTACTTC. Residues: CATSRDYPGLAGGRGYEQYF.

The chain uses TRBV13 and TRBJ2-3, with 11 positions matching TRBD1. Germline CDR1 and CDR2: PRHDT and FYEKMQ (reference sequence). J gave up 3 bases and V 6 bases, and 2 bases lay outside the gene matches. This CDR3 region has 14 residues. DNA for the CDR3: TGTGCCAGCAGGGACAGGGGGCTGACAGATACGCAGTATTTT. Translation gives CASRDRGLTDTQYF.

The rearrangement uses TRBV5-4 and TRBJ2-3, with 10 positions matching TRBD2. This CDR3 is built from 15 residues. Germline loops: CDR1 SGHNT, CDR2 YYREEE (reference sequence). Trimming cost V 3 bases and J 3 bases; bases outside gene matches: 4. The CDR3 DNA sequence: TGTGCCAGCAGCTCCGGGACTAGCGATACAGATACGCAGTATTTT. It codes for CASSSGTSDTDTQYF. The full variable domain, in which reference TRBV5-4 and TRBJ2-3 provide the parts outside the CDR3, is ETGVTQSPTHLIKTRGQQVTLRCSSQSGHNTVSWYQQALGQGPQFIFQYYREEENGRGNFPPRFSGLQFPNYSSELNVNALELDDSALYLCASSSGTSDTDTQYFGPGTRLTVL.

This clone was counted once. The rearrangement uses TRBV5-6 and TRBJ2-3; 10 bases line up with TRBD2. This CDR3 is built from 14 residues. Germline CDR1 SGHDT, CDR2 YYEEEE. V lost 6 bases to trimming and J lost 8 bases; unmatched junction nucleotides: 9. CDR3 coding DNA: TGTGCCAGCACTAAGCGGGGGGGCTGGATTACGCAGTATTTT. Its protein is CASTKRGGWITQYF.